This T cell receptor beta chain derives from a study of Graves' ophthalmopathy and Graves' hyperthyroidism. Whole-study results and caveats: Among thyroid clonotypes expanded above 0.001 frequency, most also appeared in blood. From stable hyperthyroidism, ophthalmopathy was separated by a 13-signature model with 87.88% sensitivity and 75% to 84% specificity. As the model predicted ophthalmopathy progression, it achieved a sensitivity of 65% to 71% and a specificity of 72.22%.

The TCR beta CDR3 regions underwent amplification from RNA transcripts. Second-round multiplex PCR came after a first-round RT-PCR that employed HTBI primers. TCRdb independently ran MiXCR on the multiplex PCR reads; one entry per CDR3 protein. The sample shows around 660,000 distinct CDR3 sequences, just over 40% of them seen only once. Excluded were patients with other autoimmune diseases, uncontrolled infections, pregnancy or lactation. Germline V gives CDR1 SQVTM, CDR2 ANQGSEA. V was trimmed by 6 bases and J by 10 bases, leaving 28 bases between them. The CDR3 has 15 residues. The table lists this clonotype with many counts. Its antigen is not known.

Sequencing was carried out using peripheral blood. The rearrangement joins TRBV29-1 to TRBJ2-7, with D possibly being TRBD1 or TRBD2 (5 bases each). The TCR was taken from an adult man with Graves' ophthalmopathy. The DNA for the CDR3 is TGCAGCGTCGACGTAAAATCCGAACCGGGGCCCCGACAGTACTTC. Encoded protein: CSVDVKSEPGPRQYF.